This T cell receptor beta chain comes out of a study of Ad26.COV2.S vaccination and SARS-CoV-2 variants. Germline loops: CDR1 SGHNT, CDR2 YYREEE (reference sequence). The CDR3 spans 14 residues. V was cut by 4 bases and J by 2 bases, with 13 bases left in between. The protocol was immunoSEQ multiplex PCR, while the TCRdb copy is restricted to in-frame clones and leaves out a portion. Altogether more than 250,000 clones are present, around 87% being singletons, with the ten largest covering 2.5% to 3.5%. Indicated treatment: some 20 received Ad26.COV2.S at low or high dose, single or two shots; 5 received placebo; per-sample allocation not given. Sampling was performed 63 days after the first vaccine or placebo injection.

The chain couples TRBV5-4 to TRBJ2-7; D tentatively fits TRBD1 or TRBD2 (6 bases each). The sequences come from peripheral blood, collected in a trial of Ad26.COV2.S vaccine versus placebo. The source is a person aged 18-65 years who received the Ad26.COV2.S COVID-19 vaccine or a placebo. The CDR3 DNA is TGTGCCAGCAGCCGGGGGCAGGGTCCCTACGAGCAGTACTTC. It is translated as CASSRGQGPYEQYF.